Given below is one T cell receptor (beta chain) in context. The antigen it binds to is not known. One base away there is no much larger clone; base qualities are not given. The data stem from a study of blood T cell repertoires in COVID-19 (dated by TCRdb to the early 2020s). About the study as a whole: Samples from collaborators originated in the United States, Italy and Spain and spanned both the acute and convalescent phases of COVID-19. The prospective study material was composed of cDNA or gDNA derived from T cells, B-cell-depleted T cells, or PBMCs. Deeply sampled blood TCRbeta repertoires from subjects exposed to, actively infected with, or recovered from COVID-19 were included in the dataset. The repertoires were made available in a free public database intended to serve as a resource for research on the immune response to SARS-CoV-2. The samples were drawn from two sources: the first 160 participants of the ongoing ImmuneRACE study, and 950 to 1,500 subjects contributed by 6 global collaborators. The sample metadata nearly always contained a de-identified subject ID, COVID-19 status, age in years and sex. Where HLA class I and class II types were available, the types were taken from metadata supplied by the sample provider, not from assay-based typing. Broader findings and caveats from the paper: Clinical and demographic metadata were provided uncurated, with the amount varying by source and participant.

Participants in the prospective study were aged about 18 to 95 years, lived in 20 to 30 United States geographic areas, and enrolled through a virtual design. Cohort assignment in the prospective study relied on participant-reported clinical history from a screening survey and a study questionnaire. Each participant in the prospective study had whole blood, serum and a nasopharyngeal or oropharyngeal swab collected by mobile phlebotomists. Over a 2-month period, participants in the prospective study had the option of providing additional blood draws and questionnaires. Before DNA extraction, prospective study blood samples were shipped either frozen or at room temperature. The immunoSEQ Assay, a bias-controlled multiplex PCR, was used to amplify TCRbeta CDR3 regions from genomic DNA. Turning to the authors' computational methods: Within the assay, amplification of reference gene primers was used to estimate how many nucleated cells each sample contained. To quantify the absolute abundance of each unique TCRbeta CDR3 rearrangement, sequence reads were collapsed and filtered. For each sample, productive Simpson clonality was calculated as the square root of Simpson's diversity index over productive rearrangements. The table comes from immuneACCESS by way of TCRdb, which keeps in-frame sequences with V and J called. Part of the clones is missing from these tables; in studies checked, under half for an unresolved V gene and the rest for unknown reasons. D and trimming were read from the DNA, whereas the V and J calls and clone size are those reported in that table. The sample table holds some 250,000 clones, of which approximately 90% were seen once. The ten most abundant clones make up 2% to 2.5% of the sample.

The CDR3 runs 15 residues from the cysteine to the phenylalanine. CDR3 DNA is the only sequence kept; it has 45 bases, read in frame from the first base. Deletion took 0 bases off V and 2 bases off J, with a span of 10 bases between the germline ends. The germline V gene (reference sequence) sets CDR1 to SEHNR and CDR2 to FQNEAQ. The chain couples TRBV7-9 to TRBJ1-1; tentative D gene TRBD1, with 5 bases matching. Sequenced: PBMCs or T cells enriched from blood (not recorded which). The sequence came from a woman aged 40 to 50 with acute COVID-19. CDR3 reads: CASSLAAGRNTEAFF. The sequenced DNA: TGTGCCAGCAGCTTAGCCGCAGGGCGAAACACTGAAGCTTTCTTT. Reference TRBV7-9 and TRBJ1-1 genes cover what lies past the CDR3, so the full variable domain is DTGVSQNPRHKITKRGQNVTFRCDPISEHNRLYWYRQTLGQGPEFLTYFQNEAQLEKSRLLSDRFSAERPKGSFSTLEIQRTEQGDSAMYLCASSLAAGRNTEAFFGQGTRLTVV.